A selection of T cell receptor beta chains follows, all from one sample in a study of blood T cell repertoires in COVID-19. Profiling relied on immunoSEQ multiplex PCR, and the TCRdb table lists in-frame clones only, not all of them. The data show 250,000 to 300,000 clones, about 89% seen once. Sequences were obtained from peripheral blood. All receptors come from a man aged 50 to 59 with acute or convalescent COVID-19. The CDR3 runs from the conserved cysteine through the conserved F or W. D genes are given only for firm matches. Rows give clone size only sometimes, using once, few, many, or a class for an expanded clone.

V	J	D	size	DNA	CDR3
TRBV27	TRBJ2-1	TRBD2	-	TGTGCCAGCAGTTTACGACTAGCGGCCTACAATGAGCAGTTCTTC	CASSLRLAAYNEQFF
TRBV13	TRBJ2-7	-	-	TGTGCCAGCAGCTTAGGCCAGGGGTTGGACGAGCAGTACTTC	CASSLGQGLDEQYF
TRBV29-1	TRBJ1-1	TRBD1	once	TGCAGCGTTTCACAGGGGAGGACTGAAGCTTTCTTT	CSVSQGRTEAFF
TRBV5-5	TRBJ1-2	-	few	TGTGCCAGTAGCCCCGACAGAACAGTCCACTTC	CASSPDRTVHF
TRBV11-3	TRBJ2-1	-	-	TGTGCCAGCAGCTTAGATCGCTTTAGCTATGAGCAGTTCTTC	CASSLDRFSYEQFF
TRBV5-1	TRBJ1-2	-	once	TGCGCCAGCAGCCTTGGGTCGACAGGAACTAACTATGGCTACACCTTC	CASSLGSTGTNYGYTF
TRBV18	TRBJ2-7	TRBD1	-	TGTGCCAGCTATTCCGGGACAGGGAAGTACGAGCAGTACTTC	CASYSGTGKYEQYF
TRBV7-9	TRBJ1-2	TRBD1	-	TGTGCCAGCAGCCCCCCGGGACAGGGGGCAGGTGGCTACACCTTC	CASSPPGQGAGGYTF
TRBV30	TRBJ2-5	-	-	TGTGCCTGGAGTAGGGGGCTAGCGGAGACCCAGTACTTC	CAWSRGLAETQYF
TRBV11-2	TRBJ2-7	TRBD2	-	TGTGCCAGCAGCATGGTTTCTAGCGGGGGGCCCTACGAGCAGTACTTC	CASSMVSSGGPYEQYF